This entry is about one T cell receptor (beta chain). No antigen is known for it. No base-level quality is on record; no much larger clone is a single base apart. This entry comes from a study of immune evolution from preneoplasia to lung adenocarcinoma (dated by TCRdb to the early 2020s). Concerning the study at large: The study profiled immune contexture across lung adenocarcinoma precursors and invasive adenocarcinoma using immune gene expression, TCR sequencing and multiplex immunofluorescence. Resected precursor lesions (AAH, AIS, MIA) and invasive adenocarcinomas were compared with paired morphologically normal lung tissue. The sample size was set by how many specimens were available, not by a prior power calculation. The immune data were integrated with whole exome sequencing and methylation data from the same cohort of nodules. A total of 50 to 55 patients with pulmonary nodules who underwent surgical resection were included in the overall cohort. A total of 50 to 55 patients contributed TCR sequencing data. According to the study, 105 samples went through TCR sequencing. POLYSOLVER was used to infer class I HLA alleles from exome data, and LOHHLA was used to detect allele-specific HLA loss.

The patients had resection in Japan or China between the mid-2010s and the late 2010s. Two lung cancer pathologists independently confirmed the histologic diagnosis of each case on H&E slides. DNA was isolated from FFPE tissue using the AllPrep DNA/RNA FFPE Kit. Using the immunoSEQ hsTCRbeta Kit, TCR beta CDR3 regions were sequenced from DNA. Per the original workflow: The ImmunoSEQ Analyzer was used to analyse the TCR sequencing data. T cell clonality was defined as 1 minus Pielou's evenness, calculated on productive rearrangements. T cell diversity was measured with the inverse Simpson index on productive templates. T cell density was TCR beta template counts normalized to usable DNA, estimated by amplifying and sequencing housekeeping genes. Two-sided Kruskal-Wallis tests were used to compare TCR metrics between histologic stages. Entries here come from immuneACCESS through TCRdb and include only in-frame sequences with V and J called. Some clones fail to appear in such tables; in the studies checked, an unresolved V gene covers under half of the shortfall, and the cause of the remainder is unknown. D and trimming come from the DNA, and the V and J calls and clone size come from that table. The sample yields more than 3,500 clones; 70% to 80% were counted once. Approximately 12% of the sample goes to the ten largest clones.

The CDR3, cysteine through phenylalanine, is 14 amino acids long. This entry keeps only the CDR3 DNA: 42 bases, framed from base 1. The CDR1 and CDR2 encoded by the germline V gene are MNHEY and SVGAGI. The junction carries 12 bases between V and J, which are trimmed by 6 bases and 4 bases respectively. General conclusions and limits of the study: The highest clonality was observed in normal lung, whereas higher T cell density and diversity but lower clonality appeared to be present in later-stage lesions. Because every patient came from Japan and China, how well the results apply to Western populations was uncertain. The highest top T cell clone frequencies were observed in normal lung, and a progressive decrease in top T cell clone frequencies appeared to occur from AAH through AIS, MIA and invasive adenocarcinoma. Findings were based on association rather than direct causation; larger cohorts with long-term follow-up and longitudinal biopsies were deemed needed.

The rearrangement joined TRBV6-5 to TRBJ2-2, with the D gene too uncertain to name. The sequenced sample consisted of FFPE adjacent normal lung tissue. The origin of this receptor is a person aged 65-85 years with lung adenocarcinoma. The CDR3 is CASRVRRFTGELFF. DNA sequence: TGTGCCAGCAGGGTTAGGCGATTCACCGGGGAGCTGTTTTTT.